This T cell receptor beta chain derives from a study of T-cell reconstitution after alpha-beta-depleted transplantation in children. There are 16 residues in the CDR3. Trimming took off 3 bases at V and 4 bases at J, with 16 bases between the two ends. Germline lookup yields CDR1 SGHDN and CDR2 FVKESK. Preparation of the TCRbeta library used unique molecular identifiers. MiXCR, applied by TCRdb to the PCR reads, yields one record per CDR3 protein. The sample includes about 610,000 distinct CDR3 sequences, roughly a tenth of them seen just once. There are many counts of this clonotype. This TCR was sampled from a human donor who donated a stem cell graft to a child with acute myeloid leukemia. The gene calls are TRBV14 and TRBJ2-1; D may correspond to TRBD1 or TRBD2 (5 bases each). The sample here was PBMCs from the stem cell graft donor, taken from the stem cell graft. The CDR3 bases are TGTGCCAGCAGCCAGGACCCGGGACGGCGTTACAATGAGCAGTTCTTC. Protein sequence: CASSQDPGRRYNEQFF.